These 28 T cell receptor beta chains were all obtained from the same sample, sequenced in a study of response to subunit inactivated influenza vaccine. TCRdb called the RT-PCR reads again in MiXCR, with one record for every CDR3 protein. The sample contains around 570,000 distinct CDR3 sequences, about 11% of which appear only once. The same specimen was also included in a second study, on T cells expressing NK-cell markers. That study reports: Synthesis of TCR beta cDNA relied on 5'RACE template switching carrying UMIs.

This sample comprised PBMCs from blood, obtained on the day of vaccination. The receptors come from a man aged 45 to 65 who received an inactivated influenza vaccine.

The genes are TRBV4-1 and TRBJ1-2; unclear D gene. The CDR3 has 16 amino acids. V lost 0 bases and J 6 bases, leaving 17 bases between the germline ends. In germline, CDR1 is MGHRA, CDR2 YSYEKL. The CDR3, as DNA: TGCGCCAGCAGCCAAGACAGCGGCGCAGGAGGAGATGGCTACACCTTC. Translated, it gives CASSQDSGAGGDGYTF.

CDR3 loop: CSARSLAGRYNEQFF. CDR3 DNA: TGCAGTGCTAGATCACTAGCGGGAAGATACAATGAGCAGTTCTTC. This sequence joins TRBV20-1 and TRBJ2-1; 10 bases are a match to TRBD2. Germline-derived CDR1 and CDR2 are DFQATT and SNEGSKA (reference sequence). This CDR3 region has 15 residues. V lost 2 bases to trimming and J lost 4 bases; unmatched junction nucleotides: 5.

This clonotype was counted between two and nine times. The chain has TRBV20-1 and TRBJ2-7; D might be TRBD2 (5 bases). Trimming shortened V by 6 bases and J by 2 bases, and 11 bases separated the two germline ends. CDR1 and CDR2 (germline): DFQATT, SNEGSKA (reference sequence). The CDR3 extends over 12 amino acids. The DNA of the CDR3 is TGCAGTGCCGGAGTACTAGCCTACGAGCAGTACTTC. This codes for CSAGVLAYEQYF.

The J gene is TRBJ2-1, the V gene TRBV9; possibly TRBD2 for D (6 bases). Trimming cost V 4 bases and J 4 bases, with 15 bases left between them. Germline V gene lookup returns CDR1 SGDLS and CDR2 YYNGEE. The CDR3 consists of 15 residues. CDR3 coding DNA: TGTGCCAGCAGCTCCCCGGGACTTTCATACAATGAGCAGTTCTTC. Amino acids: CASSSPGLSYNEQFF. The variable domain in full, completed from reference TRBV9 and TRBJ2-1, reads DSGVTQTPKHLITATGQRVTLRCSPRSGDLSVYWYQQSLDQGLQFLIQYYNGEERAKGNILERFSAQQFPDLHSELNLSSLELGDSALYFCASSSPGLSYNEQFFGPGTRLTVL.

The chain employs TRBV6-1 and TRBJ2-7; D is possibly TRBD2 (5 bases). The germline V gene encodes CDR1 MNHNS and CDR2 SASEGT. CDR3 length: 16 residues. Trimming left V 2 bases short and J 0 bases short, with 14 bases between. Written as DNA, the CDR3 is TGTGCCAGCAGTGAACCCAGGACTGAACACTCCTACGAGCAGTACTTC. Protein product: CASSEPRTEHSYEQYF.

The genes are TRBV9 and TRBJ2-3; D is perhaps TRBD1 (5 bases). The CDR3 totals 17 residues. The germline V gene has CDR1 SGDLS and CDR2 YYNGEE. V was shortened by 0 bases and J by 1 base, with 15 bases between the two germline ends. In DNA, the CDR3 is TGTGCCAGCAGCGTAGCTCAGGACACCTGGGGCACAGATACGCAGTATTTT. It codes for CASSVAQDTWGTDTQYF.

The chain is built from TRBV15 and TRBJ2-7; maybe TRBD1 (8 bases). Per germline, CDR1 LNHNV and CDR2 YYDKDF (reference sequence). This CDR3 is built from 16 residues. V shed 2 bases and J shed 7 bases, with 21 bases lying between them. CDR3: CATSRSGTGGAGEQYF. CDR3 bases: TGTGCCACCAGCAGATCGGGGACAGGAGGAGCGGGGGAGCAGTACTTC.

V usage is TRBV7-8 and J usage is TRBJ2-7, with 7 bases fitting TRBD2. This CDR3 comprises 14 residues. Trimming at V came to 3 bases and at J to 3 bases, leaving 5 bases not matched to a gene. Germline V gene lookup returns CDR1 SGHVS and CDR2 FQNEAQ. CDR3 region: CASSFGLAVYEQYF. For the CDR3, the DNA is TGTGCCAGCAGCTTCGGGCTAGCGGTCTACGAGCAGTACTTC.

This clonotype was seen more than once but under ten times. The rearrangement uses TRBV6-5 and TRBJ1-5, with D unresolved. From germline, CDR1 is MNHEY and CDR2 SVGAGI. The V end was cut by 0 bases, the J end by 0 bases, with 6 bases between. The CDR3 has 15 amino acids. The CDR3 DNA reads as TGTGCCAGCAGTTACTCGCTCGGTAGCAATCAGCCCCAGCATTTT. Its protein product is CASSYSLGSNQPQHF.

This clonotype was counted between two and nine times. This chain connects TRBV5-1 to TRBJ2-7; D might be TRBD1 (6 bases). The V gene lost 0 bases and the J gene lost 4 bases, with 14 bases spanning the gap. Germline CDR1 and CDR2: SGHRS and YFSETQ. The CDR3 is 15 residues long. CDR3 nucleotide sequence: TGCGCCAGCAGCTTGGAAGGGGGAAAGGTATACGAGCAGTACTTC. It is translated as CASSLEGGKVYEQYF.

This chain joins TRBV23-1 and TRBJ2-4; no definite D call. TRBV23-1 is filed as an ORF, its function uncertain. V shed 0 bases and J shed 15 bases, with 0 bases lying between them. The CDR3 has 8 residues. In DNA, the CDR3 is TGCGCCAGCAGTCAATCGTACTTC. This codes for CASSQSYF.

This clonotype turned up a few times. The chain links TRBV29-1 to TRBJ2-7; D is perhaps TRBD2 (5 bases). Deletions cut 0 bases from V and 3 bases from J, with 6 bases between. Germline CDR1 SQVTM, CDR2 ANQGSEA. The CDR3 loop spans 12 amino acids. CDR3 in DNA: TGCAGCGTTGAAGATGAGGGCTACGAGCAGTACTTC. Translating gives CSVEDEGYEQYF.

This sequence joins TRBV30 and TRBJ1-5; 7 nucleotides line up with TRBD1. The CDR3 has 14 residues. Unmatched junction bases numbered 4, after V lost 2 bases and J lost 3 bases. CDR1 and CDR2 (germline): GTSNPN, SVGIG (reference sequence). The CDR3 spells CAWSRDRDNQPQHF. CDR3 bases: TGTGCCTGGAGTAGAGACAGGGACAATCAGCCCCAGCATTTT.

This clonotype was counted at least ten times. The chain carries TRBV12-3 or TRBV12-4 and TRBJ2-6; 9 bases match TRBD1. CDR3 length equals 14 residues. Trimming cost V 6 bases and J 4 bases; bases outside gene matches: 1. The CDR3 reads CASRQGAGANVLTF. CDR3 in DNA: TGTGCCAGCAGACAGGGGGCCGGGGCCAACGTCCTGACTTTC.

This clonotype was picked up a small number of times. The CDR3 protein is CASSGSGTGGRGYTF. In DNA form, the CDR3 reads TGTGCCAGCAGTGGATCCGGGACAGGGGGCCGTGGCTACACCTTC. The genes are TRBV12-3 or TRBV12-4 and TRBJ1-2; 12 positions match TRBD1. The CDR3 is made up of 15 amino acids. The junction had 8 bases not matched to a gene; V was cut back by 5 bases and J by 7 bases.

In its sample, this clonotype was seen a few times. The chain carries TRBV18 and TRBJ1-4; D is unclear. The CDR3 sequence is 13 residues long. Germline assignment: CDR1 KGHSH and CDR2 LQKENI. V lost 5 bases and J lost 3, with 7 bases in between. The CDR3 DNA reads TGTGCCAGCTCAGGGATGGCTAATGAAAAACTGTTTTTT. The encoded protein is CASSGMANEKLFF.

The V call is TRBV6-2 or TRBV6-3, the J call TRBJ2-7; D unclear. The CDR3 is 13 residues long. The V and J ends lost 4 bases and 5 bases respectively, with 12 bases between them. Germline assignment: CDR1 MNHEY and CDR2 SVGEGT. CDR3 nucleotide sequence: TGTGCCAGCAGTTCCTTAGCCGGACACGAGCAGTACTTC. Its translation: CASSSLAGHEQYF.

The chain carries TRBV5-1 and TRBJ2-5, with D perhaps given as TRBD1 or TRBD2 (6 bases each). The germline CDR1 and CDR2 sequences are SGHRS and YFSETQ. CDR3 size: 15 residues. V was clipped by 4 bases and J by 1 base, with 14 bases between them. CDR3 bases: TGCGCCAGCAGCCGTCTCCCGGGGGCCCAAGAGACCCAGTACTTC. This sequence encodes CASSRLPGAQETQYF.

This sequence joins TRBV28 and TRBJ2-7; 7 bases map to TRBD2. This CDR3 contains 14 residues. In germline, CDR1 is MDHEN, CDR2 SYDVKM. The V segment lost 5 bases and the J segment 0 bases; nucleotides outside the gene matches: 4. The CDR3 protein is CASSLAEASYEQYF. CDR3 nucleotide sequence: TGTGCCAGCAGTCTAGCGGAGGCCTCCTACGAGCAGTACTTC.

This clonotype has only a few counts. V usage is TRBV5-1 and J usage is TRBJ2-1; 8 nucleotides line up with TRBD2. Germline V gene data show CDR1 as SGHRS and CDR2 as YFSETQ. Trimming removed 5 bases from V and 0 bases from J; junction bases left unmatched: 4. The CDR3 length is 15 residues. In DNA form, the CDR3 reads TGCGCCAGCAGTAGAGGGACTAGCTCCTACAATGAGCAGTTCTTC. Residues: CASSRGTSSYNEQFF.

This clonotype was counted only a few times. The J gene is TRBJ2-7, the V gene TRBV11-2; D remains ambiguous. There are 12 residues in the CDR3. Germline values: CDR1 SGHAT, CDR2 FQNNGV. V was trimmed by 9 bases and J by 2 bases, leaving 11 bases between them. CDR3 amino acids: CARHPGPYEQYF. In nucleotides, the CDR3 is TGTGCCAGGCACCCAGGTCCCTACGAGCAGTACTTC.

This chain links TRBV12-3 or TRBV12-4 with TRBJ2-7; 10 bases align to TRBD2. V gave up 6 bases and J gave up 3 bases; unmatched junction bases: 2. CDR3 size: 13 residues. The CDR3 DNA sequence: TGTGCCAGCAGGATAGCGGGAGGCTACGAGCAGTACTTC. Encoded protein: CASRIAGGYEQYF.

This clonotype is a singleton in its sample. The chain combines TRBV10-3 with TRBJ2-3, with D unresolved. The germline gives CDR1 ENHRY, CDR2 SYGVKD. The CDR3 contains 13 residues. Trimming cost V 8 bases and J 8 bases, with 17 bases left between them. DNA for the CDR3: TGTGCCATCGGCCCCGGGCTCACCTGTACGCAGTATTTT. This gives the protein CAIGPGLTCTQYF.

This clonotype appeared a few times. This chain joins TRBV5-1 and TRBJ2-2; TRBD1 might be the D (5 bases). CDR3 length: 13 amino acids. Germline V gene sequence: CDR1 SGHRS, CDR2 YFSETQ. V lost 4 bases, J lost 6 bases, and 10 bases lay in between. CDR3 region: CASSRPTAGELFF. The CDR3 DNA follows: TGCGCCAGCAGCAGACCGACAGCCGGGGAGCTGTTTTTT.

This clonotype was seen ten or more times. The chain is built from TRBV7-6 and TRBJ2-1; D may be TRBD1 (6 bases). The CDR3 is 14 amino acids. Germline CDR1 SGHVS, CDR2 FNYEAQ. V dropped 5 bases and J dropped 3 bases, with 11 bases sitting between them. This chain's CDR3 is CASSNGGHYNEQFF. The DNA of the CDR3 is TGTGCCAGCAGCAATGGGGGACACTACAATGAGCAGTTCTTC.

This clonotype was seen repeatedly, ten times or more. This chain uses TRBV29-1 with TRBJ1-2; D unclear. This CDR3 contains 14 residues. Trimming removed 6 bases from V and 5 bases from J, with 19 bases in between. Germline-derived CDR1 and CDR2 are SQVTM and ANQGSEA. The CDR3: CSVVEGRREYGYTF. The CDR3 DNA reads TGCAGCGTGGTTGAAGGTCGACGGGAGTATGGCTACACCTTC.

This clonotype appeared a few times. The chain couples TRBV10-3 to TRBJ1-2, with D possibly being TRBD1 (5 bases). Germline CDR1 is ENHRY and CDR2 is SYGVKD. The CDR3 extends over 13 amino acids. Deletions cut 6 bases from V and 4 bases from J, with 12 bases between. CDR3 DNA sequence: TGTGCCATCAGGTCGGCAGGGACCTATGGCTACACCTTC. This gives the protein CAIRSAGTYGYTF.

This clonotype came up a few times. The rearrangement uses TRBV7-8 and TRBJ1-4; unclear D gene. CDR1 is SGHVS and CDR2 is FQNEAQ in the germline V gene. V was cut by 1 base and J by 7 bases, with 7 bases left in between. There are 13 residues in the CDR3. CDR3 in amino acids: CASSLEGSEKLFF. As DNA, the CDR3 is TGTGCCAGCAGCTTAGAAGGGAGTGAAAAACTGTTTTTT.